Below are 5 T cell receptor beta chains sequenced from a single sample in a study of blood T cell repertoires in COVID-19. The repertoire was sequenced with immunoSEQ multiplex PCR; TCRdb's copy has only in-frame clones and lacks some. Of 120,000 or so clones listed, approximately 81% are singletons. Sequences were obtained from peripheral blood. Receptors were obtained from a man aged 40-50 years with active or convalescent COVID-19.

The V and J genes are TRBV30 and TRBJ2-5; D call uncertain. Germline V gives CDR1 GTSNPN, CDR2 SVGIG (reference sequence). The CDR3 length is 12 residues. Between the trimmed V and J ends, which lost 2 bases and 2 bases, there was a span of 6 bases. CDR3 sequence reads: CAWSHTQETQYF. CDR3 in DNA: TGTGCCTGGAGTCACACACAAGAGACCCAGTACTTC. Filled out from reference TRBV30 and TRBJ2-5, the complete variable domain reads SQTIHQWPATLVQPVGSPLSLECTVEGTSNPNLYWYRQAAGRGLQLLFYSVGIGQISSEVPQNLSASRPQDRQFILSSKKLLLSDSGFYLCAWSHTQETQYFGPGTRLLVL.

This chain uses TRBV5-6 with TRBJ1-6; possibly TRBD1 for D (6 bases). CDR1 is SGHDT, CDR2 YYEEEE, per germline. The CDR3 sequence is 14 residues long. Trimming cost V 3 bases and J 7 bases, with 11 bases left between them. CDR3 DNA: TGTGCCAGCAGCTCCAGGACAGACAATTCACCCCTCCACTTT. Its translation is CASSSRTDNSPLHF.

The V call is TRBV24-1, the J call TRBJ1-1; maybe TRBD1 (5 bases). CDR1 is KGHDR, CDR2 SFDVKD, per germline. V was cut by 1 base and J by 5 bases, with 7 bases left in between. The CDR3 is 13 residues long. CDR3 in amino acids: CATSDFGGTEAFF. The CDR3, as DNA: TGTGCCACCAGTGATTTCGGGGGGACTGAAGCTTTCTTT.

This clone occurred once. This chain connects TRBV5-4 to TRBJ2-7; D is ambiguous. The V end was cut by 0 bases, the J end by 6 bases, with 10 bases between. In germline, CDR1 is SGHNT, CDR2 YYREEE (reference sequence). This CDR3 has 13 amino acids. DNA for the CDR3: TGTGCCAGCAGCTTGGCCCCCCCCGGCGAGCAGTACTTC. Its protein product is CASSLAPPGEQYF. The entire variable domain, with the rest obtained from reference TRBV5-4 and TRBJ2-7, is as follows: ETGVTQSPTHLIKTRGQQVTLRCSSQSGHNTVSWYQQALGQGPQFIFQYYREEENGRGNFPPRFSGLQFPNYSSELNVNALELDDSALYLCASSLAPPGEQYFGPGTRLTVT.

The CDR3 nucleotides are TGCGCCAGCAGCTTGGAAGGGGGCTATCAGCCCCAGCATTTT. It is translated as CASSLEGGYQPQHF. The rearrangement uses TRBV5-1 and TRBJ1-5; TRBD1 matches 7 bases. Trimming took 0 bases from V and 5 from J; bases not matched to a gene: 2. This CDR3 contains 14 residues. Germline CDR1 and CDR2: SGHRS and YFSETQ.